These T cell receptor beta chains were read from a single sample in a study of blood T cell repertoires in COVID-19. Here immunoSEQ multiplex PCR was the method, and the copy in TCRdb shows in-frame clones only, minus some. The sample has approximately 470,000 clones, around 85% seen once. Sequenced sample: peripheral blood. The receptors originated from a human donor in a cohort sampled during active COVID-19. Both conserved end residues are part of each CDR3. Each record gives: CDR3 protein, CDR3 DNA, D gene, J gene, clone size, V gene. A D gene is named only where the DNA matches it firmly. Clone size is shown for a subset of rows, as once, few, many or a class of expanded clone.

CDR3aa: CASSNRANYGYTF; CDR3nt: TGTGCCAGTAGTAACAGGGCGAACTATGGCTACACCTTC; d_gene: .; j_gene: TRBJ1-2; abundance: .; v_gene: TRBV19
CDR3aa: CASSFARGTRNNEQFF; CDR3nt: TGTGCCAGCAGTTTCGCGCGGGGGACTAGGAACAATGAGCAGTTCTTC; d_gene: TRBD2; j_gene: TRBJ2-1; abundance: .; v_gene: TRBV28
CDR3aa: CASSQPGQGGYEQYF; CDR3nt: TGTGCCAGCTCACAACCGGGACAGGGAGGCTACGAGCAGTACTTC; d_gene: TRBD1; j_gene: TRBJ2-7; abundance: once; v_gene: TRBV18
CDR3aa: CASSVAPLGLAATGELFF; CDR3nt: TGTGCCAGCAGCGTAGCCCCGCTGGGACTAGCGGCGACCGGGGAGCTGTTTTTT; d_gene: TRBD2; j_gene: TRBJ2-2; abundance: .; v_gene: TRBV9
CDR3aa: CASSWDPTVNSPLHF; CDR3nt: TGTGCCAGCAGCTGGGATCCGACAGTCAATTCACCCCTCCACTTT; d_gene: .; j_gene: TRBJ1-6; abundance: few; v_gene: TRBV5-6
CDR3aa: CASSPSRTGWETQYF; CDR3nt: TGTGCCAGCAGTCCCTCTCGGACAGGGTGGGAGACCCAGTACTTC; d_gene: TRBD1; j_gene: TRBJ2-5; abundance: .; v_gene: TRBV6-5
CDR3aa: CASSLNSVSYNEQFF; CDR3nt: TGTGCCAGCAGTTTAAATTCCGTATCCTACAATGAGCAGTTCTTC; d_gene: .; j_gene: TRBJ2-1; abundance: .; v_gene: TRBV28
CDR3aa: CASSLAGGPGGEQYF; CDR3nt: TGTGCCAGCAGTTTAGCGGGAGGGCCGGGGGGCGAGCAGTACTTC; d_gene: TRBD2; j_gene: TRBJ2-7; abundance: .; v_gene: TRBV5-4
CDR3aa: CASSLGQEPGGYTF; CDR3nt: TGCGCCAGCAGCTTGGGGCAGGAACCGGGAGGCTACACCTTC; d_gene: .; j_gene: TRBJ1-2; abundance: .; v_gene: TRBV5-1
CDR3aa: CASSQSPQGKGEETQYF; CDR3nt: TGCGCCAGCAGCCAAAGTCCCCAGGGGAAAGGGGAAGAGACCCAGTACTTC; d_gene: .; j_gene: TRBJ2-5; abundance: once; v_gene: TRBV4-1
CDR3aa: CASSGGLASYNEQFF; CDR3nt: TGTGCCAGCTCCGGGGGACTAGCTAGCTACAATGAGCAGTTCTTC; d_gene: TRBD2; j_gene: TRBJ2-1; abundance: .; v_gene: TRBV28
CDR3aa: CASSLGGDTEAFF; CDR3nt: TGTGCCAGCTCCCTAGGGGGGGACACTGAAGCTTTCTTT; d_gene: .; j_gene: TRBJ1-1; abundance: few; v_gene: TRBV18
CDR3aa: CASSFDSTNYGYTF; CDR3nt: TGTGCCAGCAGCTTCGACAGCACTAACTATGGCTACACCTTC; d_gene: .; j_gene: TRBJ1-2; abundance: few; v_gene: TRBV7-8
CDR3aa: CASSEERTGRGEKLFF; CDR3nt: TGTGCCAGCAGTGAAGAGCGGACAGGGCGAGGTGAAAAACTGTTTTTT; d_gene: TRBD1; j_gene: TRBJ1-4; abundance: few; v_gene: TRBV6-1
CDR3aa: CASSVTSFPVNEQFF; CDR3nt: TGTGCCAGCAGTGTTACTAGTTTCCCCGTCAATGAGCAGTTCTTC; d_gene: .; j_gene: TRBJ2-1; abundance: .; v_gene: TRBV28
CDR3aa: CASSLVSRTGELFF; CDR3nt: TGCGCCAGCAGCTTGGTATCCCGCACCGGGGAGCTGTTTTTT; d_gene: .; j_gene: TRBJ2-2; abundance: .; v_gene: TRBV5-1
CDR3aa: CASSELMNEQFF; CDR3nt: TGTGCCAGCAGTGAATTAATGAATGAGCAGTTCTTC; d_gene: .; j_gene: TRBJ2-1; abundance: .; v_gene: TRBV2
CDR3aa: CASSPSGAPQPQHF; CDR3nt: TGTGCCAGCTCACCGAGCGGGGCTCCTCAGCCCCAGCATTTT; d_gene: .; j_gene: TRBJ1-5; abundance: .; v_gene: TRBV18
CDR3aa: CAISGVAGATDTQYF; CDR3nt: TGTGCCATCAGTGGCGTAGCGGGAGCGACAGATACGCAGTATTTT; d_gene: TRBD2; j_gene: TRBJ2-3; abundance: .; v_gene: TRBV10-3
CDR3aa: CASSQDKAGGSYNEQFF; CDR3nt: TGTGCCAGCAGCCAAGATAAAGCGGGAGGGTCCTACAATGAGCAGTTCTTC; d_gene: TRBD2; j_gene: TRBJ2-1; abundance: once; v_gene: TRBV4-2
CDR3aa: CASSQDTGVTGELFF; CDR3nt: TGCGCCAGCAGCCAAGACACAGGAGTGACCGGGGAGCTGTTTTTT; d_gene: .; j_gene: TRBJ2-2; abundance: .; v_gene: TRBV4-3
CDR3aa: CASSLRTRGAHNEQFF; CDR3nt: TGTGCCAGCAGTTTACGGACTAGAGGCGCCCACAATGAGCAGTTCTTC; d_gene: TRBD2; j_gene: TRBJ2-1; abundance: .; v_gene: TRBV28
CDR3aa: CASSADSPGSTPEQYF; CDR3nt: TGTGCCAGCAGCGCAGATTCCCCGGGATCCACGCCCGAGCAGTACTTC; d_gene: .; j_gene: TRBJ2-7; abundance: once; v_gene: TRBV9
CDR3aa: CASSQQTSGQETQYF; CDR3nt: TGTGCCAGCAGCCAACAGACTAGCGGCCAAGAGACCCAGTACTTC; d_gene: TRBD2; j_gene: TRBJ2-5; abundance: .; v_gene: TRBV3-1/TRBV3-2
CDR3aa: CASSNDRFDQPQHF; CDR3nt: TGTGCCAGCAGCAATGACAGGTTTGATCAGCCCCAGCATTTT; d_gene: .; j_gene: TRBJ1-5; abundance: .; v_gene: TRBV9
CDR3aa: CASRAGGDNEQYF; CDR3nt: TGTGCCAGCAGAGCAGGGGGCGATAACGAGCAGTACTTC; d_gene: TRBD1; j_gene: TRBJ2-7; abundance: .; v_gene: TRBV6-5
CDR3aa: CASSLEGGSQETQYF; CDR3nt: TGTGCCAGCAGCTTAGAGGGAGGGAGTCAGGAGACCCAGTACTTC; d_gene: TRBD2; j_gene: TRBJ2-5; abundance: .; v_gene: TRBV11-3
CDR3aa: CATSGGTGVDSNQPQHF; CDR3nt: TGTGCCACCAGTGGGGGGACAGGGGTCGATAGCAATCAGCCCCAGCATTTT; d_gene: TRBD1; j_gene: TRBJ1-5; abundance: .; v_gene: TRBV24-1
CDR3aa: CASSETGLRHLNTEAFF; CDR3nt: TGTGCCAGCAGTGAGACAGGGCTACGACATTTGAACACTGAAGCTTTCTTT; d_gene: TRBD1; j_gene: TRBJ1-1; abundance: .; v_gene: TRBV6-1
CDR3aa: CASFSPGYNEQFF; CDR3nt: TGTGCCAGCTTCAGCCCAGGGTACAATGAGCAGTTCTTC; d_gene: .; j_gene: TRBJ2-1; abundance: .; v_gene: TRBV18
CDR3aa: CASSLATSGSPYNEQFF; CDR3nt: TGTGCCAGCAGCTTAGCCACTAGCGGGAGTCCCTACAATGAGCAGTTCTTC; d_gene: TRBD2; j_gene: TRBJ2-1; abundance: .; v_gene: TRBV13
CDR3aa: CASSLDTANVLTF; CDR3nt: TGTGCCAGCAGCTTGGACACGGCCAACGTCCTGACTTTC; d_gene: .; j_gene: TRBJ2-6; abundance: .; v_gene: TRBV6-2/TRBV6-3